This T cell receptor (beta chain) comes out of a study of blood T cell repertoires in COVID-19. Using immunoSEQ multiplex PCR, the repertoire was profiled, and TCRdb retains in-frame clones only, with some absent. In the table there are approximately 230,000 clones, 87% of which are singletons. CDR1 is SGHTA, CDR2 FQGNSA, per germline. V trimming: 4 bases; J trimming: 0 bases; junction bases outside the gene matches: 3. CDR3 length: 16 residues. The sequenced sample was peripheral blood. The V and J genes are TRBV7-2 and TRBJ1-2, with 12 bases that match TRBD1. This receptor was identified in a man aged 18 to 29 with active or convalescent COVID-19. CDR3 sequence: CASSSGQGATNYGYTF. The CDR3 region has the DNA TGTGCCAGCAGCTCGGGACAGGGGGCGACTAACTATGGCTACACCTTC.